This T cell receptor (beta chain) was profiled in a study of blood T cells in healthy people across ages (dated by TCRdb to the mid-2010s). For context, the study as a whole: Template switching captured roughly one uniquely barcoded TCR beta cDNA molecule per two T cells in model experiments. Using deep sequencing normalized with unique cDNA molecular identifiers, the study measured how TCR beta repertoire diversity changes with age. The donors were divided into four age groups: young (average approximately 15 years), middle-aged (approximately 42), aged (roughly 66) and long-lived (more than 75). To avoid experimental bias, donors of different ages were distributed randomly across sequencing lanes. Two additional independent replicas of 1 million unique cDNA reads from the same blood draw were analyzed for two donors (one aged 18 to 30 and one aged 80 or older). Broader findings and caveats from the paper: The percentage of naive T cells measured by flow cytometry correlated strongly with observed TCR beta diversity. Estimates of total diversity based on one million sequenced T cells were considered lower bounds and underestimates. Since profiling was done on bulk unsorted PBMCs, naive and antigen-experienced compartments could not be conclusively compared. Because the CMV infection status of the donors was unknown, age-related changes in expanded clonotypes may potentially have been confounded. As age increased, observed TCR beta diversity per million T cells dropped in a roughly linear way, and a significant reduction was already evident by age roughly 36. Compared with the aged group, the long-lived group had more naive CD4+ T cells, fewer expanded clones and increased TCR diversity, a pattern suggesting age selection.

The cysteine opens and the phenylalanine closes a CDR3 of 14 amino acids. This entry keeps only the CDR3 DNA: 42 bases, framed from base 1. The trim is 0 bases for V and 7 bases for J, with a gap of 9 bases between the germline ends. The germline V gene encodes CDR1 ENHRY and CDR2 SYGVKD. The donors were under 40 Caucasian individuals from Russia, aged roughly 6 to 100 years, who were systemically healthy. Each donor gave 9 to 10 milliliters of peripheral blood, collected into EDTA-treated Vacutainer tubes. Ficoll-Paque density-gradient centrifugation was used to isolate PBMCs, with at least 6.5 million per sample. Trizol reagent was used to extract total RNA from PBMCs, with at least 6 micrograms per sample. For every donor, flow cytometry on a PBMC aliquot measured the percentage of naive CD45RAhigh/CD27high T cells. This clonotype was seen a few times. Its antigen target is currently unknown. No base quality information exists; no much larger clone differs at one position.

Libraries were built with 5' RACE. TCRdb shows the sequencer as Illumina HiSeq 2500. A second PCR of about 6 to 11 cycles was performed with a sample-barcoded 5' primer and a J-beta primer mix. A unique molecular identifier was introduced onto each TCR beta cDNA molecule by a template-switch 5' adaptor carrying 12 random nucleotides. Each sample yielded at least 2.5 million CDR3-containing paired-end reads. First-strand cDNA was synthesized from all RNA with the Mint cDNA synthesis kit, primed by a TRBC-specific oligonucleotide. All cDNA was treated with uracil-DNA glycosylase and then went through a first 18-cycle PCR with the universal primers M1SS and BC2_uni_R. Processing in the source paper ran as follows. Each sample was normalized by randomly selecting 1 million high-quality reads, each carrying a distinct molecular identifier. Instead of being binned into consensus sequences, reads that shared molecular identifiers were thrown out. MiTCR, set to a Q25 quality threshold and the strictest error-elimination algorithm, was used for CDR3 identification, clonotype clustering and error correction. A nonparametric unseen species model with Euler transformation was used to estimate lower-bound total TCR beta diversity. TCRdb trimmed the raw reads at Q25, called clones with MiXCR and kept productive beta chains. One record per CDR3 amino acid sequence lists the most common genes and DNA. TCRdb's processing, not the authors' own work, is the source of the V and J calls. Present in this sample are 600,000 to 800,000 distinct CDR3 sequences, around 20% of which were seen just once. The ten largest clonotypes hold 3% to 4% of the sample.

The material sequenced was blood. The sequence links TRBV10-3 to TRBJ1-4; the D gene remains uncertain. The TCR was taken from a man aged 70-80 years in good health. The CDR3: CAISESGNGEKLFF. The DNA is TGTGCCATCAGTGAGTCTGGCAATGGTGAAAAACTGTTTTTT.